These T cell receptor beta chains were read from a single sample in a study of low-dose radiotherapy and immunotherapy resistance in tumors. MiXCR, run by TCRdb on the reads, gives a single entry per CDR3 protein. This sample has about 84,000 distinct CDR3 sequences; 15% to 20% occur once, and the top ten carry roughly 1.4%. This material consisted of PBMCs, taken after low-dose radiotherapy plus immunotherapy. The source is a male donor with prostate cancer. Both conserved end residues are part of each CDR3. A D gene is named only where the DNA matches it firmly. Clone size appears in some rows only: once, few, many, or a class for an expanded clone.

V gene,J gene,D gene,clone size,CDR3 DNA,CDR3 protein
TRBV6-2/TRBV6-3,TRBJ1-1,-,many,TGTGCCAGCAGTTACACCGCAGCAGCAACTGAAGCTTTCTTT,CASSYTAAATEAFF
TRBV5-1,TRBJ2-5,-,many,TGCGCCAGCAGCTTGGAAGGAAGATTAGCGGATTCTTATGGGGAGACCCAGTACTTC,CASSLEGRLADSYGETQYF
TRBV21-1,TRBJ1-5,-,many,TGTGCCAGCGATACTACCTTGGGGGGAGTAGGGTATAGCAATCAGCCCCAGCATTTT,CASDTTLGGVGYSNQPQHF
TRBV6-2/TRBV6-3,TRBJ2-5,-,many,TGTGCCAGCAGTTACTTCGACGAGGAAGAGACCCAGTACTTC,CASSYFDEEETQYF
TRBV12-3/TRBV12-4,TRBJ2-2,-,many,TGTGCCAGCAGTCTCTATACGCTAGCGCCGAACACCGGGGAGCTGTTTTTT,CASSLYTLAPNTGELFF
TRBV7-9,TRBJ1-2,-,many,TGTGCCAGCAGCTTAGTCGGGACGGTTAACTATGGCTACACCTTC,CASSLVGTVNYGYTF
TRBV5-5,TRBJ2-5,TRBD1,many,TGTGCCAGCAGCTCTATCGGACAGGGCAGGGAGACCCAGTACTTC,CASSSIGQGRETQYF
TRBV5-6,TRBJ1-2,TRBD1,-,TGTGCCAGCAGCTCTGAAGCGGGACAGGGGGCGCGGGGCTACACCTTC,CASSSEAGQGARGYTF
TRBV9,TRBJ2-1,-,many,TGTGCCAGCAGCGTAGGACTGAACAATGAGCAGTTCTTC,CASSVGLNNEQFF
TRBV2,TRBJ1-5,TRBD1,many,TGTGCCAGCAGGACAGGGGGAGGGTATAGCAATCAGCCCCAGCATTTT,CASRTGGGYSNQPQHF
TRBV24-1,TRBJ2-1,TRBD1,few,TGTGCCACCAGTGATTTTGGGACAGGGAACAATGAGCAGTTCTTC,CATSDFGTGNNEQFF
TRBV6-4,TRBJ1-1,-,few,TGTGCCAGCAGGAGGACGGGGAACACTGAAGCTTTCTTT,CASRRTGNTEAFF
TRBV4-2,TRBJ2-2,-,-,TGTGCCAGCAGCCTAGGGGGGTCGAACACCGGGGAGCTGTTTTTT,CASSLGGSNTGELFF
TRBV7-2,TRBJ2-3,TRBD2,-,TGTGCCAGCAGCTTAGGCTGTGGGACTAGCCATATATCAGATACGCAGTATTTT,CASSLGCGTSHISDTQYF
TRBV5-1,TRBJ2-7,-,many,TGCGCCAGCAGCTCGGCACAGGGACCCTTCTACGAGCAGTACTTC,CASSSAQGPFYEQYF
TRBV28,TRBJ2-7,-,-,TGTGCCAGCCGGGGAACTAGCAACCCCTACGAGCAGTACTTC,CASRGTSNPYEQYF
TRBV7-2,TRBJ1-2,-,many,TGTGCCAGCAGCCCGATGCCCGGGACGTATTATGGCTACACCTTC,CASSPMPGTYYGYTF
TRBV25-1,TRBJ2-3,-,few,TGTGCCAGCAATTCGGTAGATACGCAGTATTTT,CASNSVDTQYF
TRBV9,TRBJ2-7,TRBD1,-,TGTGCCAGCAGCGTCGGGACAGGGTTCTCCGAGCAGTACTTC,CASSVGTGFSEQYF
TRBV5-5,TRBJ1-1,-,-,TGTGCCAGCACCCCCATCTTCGGCCCGGTGAACACTGAAGCTTTCTTT,CASTPIFGPVNTEAFF
TRBV7-9,TRBJ2-2,TRBD1,many,TGTGCCAGCAGCTTGGGACAGGGGTTCGGCACCGGGGAGCTGTTTTTT,CASSLGQGFGTGELFF
TRBV5-6,TRBJ2-2,TRBD2,many,TGTGCCAGCAGCTCTGGGACTAGCTGGAACACCGGGGAGCTGTTTTTT,CASSSGTSWNTGELFF
TRBV5-6,TRBJ2-3,-,many,TGTGCCAGCAGCCCCGGAGGACGGAGCACAGATACGCAGTATTTT,CASSPGGRSTDTQYF
TRBV7-2,TRBJ2-3,TRBD1,many,TGTGCCAGCAGCAACCAGGGGGCAGATACGCAGTATTTT,CASSNQGADTQYF
TRBV9,TRBJ2-7,-,many,TGTGCCAGCAGCGTAGCCAGGGCTGGGGAGCAGTACTTC,CASSVARAGEQYF
TRBV7-9,TRBJ2-2,TRBD2,many,TGTGCCAGCAGCCCCCCGACGGTCCTAGCGGGAACGAACACCGGGGAGCTGTTTTTT,CASSPPTVLAGTNTGELFF
TRBV20-1,TRBJ2-1,TRBD2,few,TGCAGTGCCGTCCCCCCTAGCGGGAGTCTCGATGAGCAGTTCTTC,CSAVPPSGSLDEQFF
TRBV5-6,TRBJ2-7,-,many,TGTGCCAGCAGCTTTTCCGTCCCCCTCTACGAGCAGTACTTC,CASSFSVPLYEQYF
TRBV4-2,TRBJ2-7,TRBD2,-,TGTGCCAGCAGCCTAGTAGCGGGGGTATACTACGAGCAGTACTTC,CASSLVAGVYYEQYF
TRBV27,TRBJ2-7,-,few,TGTGCCAGCAGTCTCGTCCACGGACAGCGGGCCTACGAGCAGTACTTC,CASSLVHGQRAYEQYF
TRBV19,TRBJ2-7,-,many,TGTGCCAGTAGTTTTATTTCCGGGACGGGCTCCTACGAGCAGTACTTC,CASSFISGTGSYEQYF
TRBV5-1,TRBJ2-3,-,-,TGCGCCAGCAGCTCCGGACGGCGGGAAGATACGCAGTATTTT,CASSSGRREDTQYF
TRBV6-5,TRBJ1-1,-,many,TGTGCCAGCAGTTACGGCCTAACTGTGGCTGAAGCTTTCTTT,CASSYGLTVAEAFF
TRBV23-1,TRBJ1-5,-,many,TGCGCCAGCAGAATGACCAGGAATCAGCCCCAGCATTTT,CASRMTRNQPQHF
TRBV4-1,TRBJ1-1,TRBD1,many,TGCGCCAGCAGCCAAGCGTATGGACAGGGAGATCCTGAAGCTTTCTTT,CASSQAYGQGDPEAFF
TRBV19,TRBJ2-5,TRBD2,many,TGTGCCAGTATTCGGACTAGCGGGAGCCAACAAGAGACCCAGTACTTC,CASIRTSGSQQETQYF
TRBV7-2,TRBJ2-2,TRBD2,many,TGTGCCAGCAGCTACCTGCTAGCGGGAGGCACCGGGGAGCTGTTTTTT,CASSYLLAGGTGELFF
TRBV15,TRBJ2-2,-,few,TGTGCCACCAGCAGAATTACAGGGACCGGGGAGCTGTTTTTT,CATSRITGTGELFF
TRBV30,TRBJ2-1,TRBD2,many,TGTGCCTGGAGTCCGACTAGCGGGAGTGGTGAGCAGTTCTTC,CAWSPTSGSGEQFF
TRBV7-2,TRBJ2-3,-,many,TGTGCCAGCAGCTCCGTAGGGTCAGGGCGCGATACGCAGTATTTT,CASSSVGSGRDTQYF
TRBV20-1,TRBJ2-1,TRBD2,many,TGCAGTGCTAGGGCTAGCGGGGAACGTGAGCAGTTCTTC,CSARASGEREQFF
TRBV5-3,TRBJ2-1,TRBD1,many,TGTGCCAGAAGACCCAGGGGGCGCGCGGACAATGAGCAGTTCTTC,CARRPRGRADNEQFF
TRBV7-2,TRBJ2-3,-,many,TGTGCCAGCAGCGTGGGACAACCCCGCACAGATACGCAGTATTTT,CASSVGQPRTDTQYF